The rows below give T cell receptor beta chains drawn from one sample of a study of blood T cell repertoires in COVID-19. Generated by immunoSEQ multiplex PCR, the TCRdb table keeps only in-frame clones and is missing some. The sample yields about 310,000 clones, around 86% seen once. Sequencing was carried out using peripheral blood. These receptors all stem from a man aged 45-65 years with active or convalescent COVID-19. Each CDR3 is given without its conserved first and last residue. The D gene is left open where the match is weak.

CDR3,J,D,V
ASSQKDWGNQPQH,TRBJ1-5,.,TRBV4-1
AAGEGHVSGYT,TRBJ1-2,.,TRBV19
ASSLARTGEFKSEQY,TRBJ2-7,TRBD1,TRBV7-8
ASSVETDNYGYT,TRBJ1-2,.,TRBV9
ASSEVGDNSPLH,TRBJ1-6,.,TRBV6-1
ASSTPDRSLSNGYT,TRBJ1-2,.,TRBV19
ASNPRGQGNTIY,TRBJ1-3,TRBD1,TRBV7-2
ARHWGGSGNTIY,TRBJ1-3,.,TRBV2
ASSNRGPGQPQH,TRBJ1-5,TRBD1,TRBV2
ASSQVGRTDTQY,TRBJ2-3,.,TRBV4-3
ASSLIFGETQY,TRBJ2-5,.,TRBV7-3
ASSLVVQETQY,TRBJ2-5,.,TRBV7-9
ASSLDLGEGQNEQF,TRBJ2-1,TRBD2,TRBV11-2
ASRATGGVEKLF,TRBJ1-4,TRBD1,TRBV3-1/TRBV3-2
ASSRGHGRTEAF,TRBJ1-1,TRBD1,TRBV5-8
ASTLQGAYNEQF,TRBJ2-1,TRBD1,TRBV3-1/TRBV3-2
ASRQGSTDTQY,TRBJ2-3,.,TRBV25-1
ASSPRGDTQY,TRBJ2-3,.,TRBV11-2
ASRGLTKEKLF,TRBJ1-4,.,TRBV28
AWGGPYNEQF,TRBJ2-1,.,TRBV30
ASSQGGTGGDNTEAF,TRBJ1-1,TRBD1,TRBV3-1/TRBV3-2
ASSPDRLGNSYGYT,TRBJ1-2,TRBD1,TRBV18
ASSQDDAWGRDNEQF,TRBJ2-1,.,TRBV4-1
ASSSQGSKTYNEQF,TRBJ2-1,.,TRBV7-3
ASSGTGERGRAWNTGELF,TRBJ2-2,TRBD2,TRBV2
ASSPDRTTTTQY,TRBJ2-7,.,TRBV2
ASSSAGTGLHEQY,TRBJ2-7,TRBD1,TRBV28
ASSLAQEETQY,TRBJ2-5,.,TRBV5-1
ASSPGQGSWTEAF,TRBJ1-1,TRBD1,TRBV19
ASSQRGGATNEKLF,TRBJ1-4,.,TRBV4-2
ASSLDFTGNQPQH,TRBJ1-5,.,TRBV5-5
ASSSGQGEGYT,TRBJ1-2,TRBD1,TRBV5-1
ASSVRTGGGSPLH,TRBJ1-6,TRBD1,TRBV9
AWRRLAGTDTQY,TRBJ2-3,TRBD2,TRBV30
ASSHLAGFSGANVLT,TRBJ2-6,TRBD2,TRBV4-2
ASSLRGYQPQH,TRBJ1-5,.,TRBV5-8
ASSQETGYSYGYT,TRBJ1-2,TRBD1,TRBV3-1/TRBV3-2
ASSPGQGTLNTEAF,TRBJ1-1,TRBD1,TRBV4-1
ASSLEGQGNIQY,TRBJ2-4,TRBD1,TRBV5-1
SVEQGMMAF,TRBJ1-1,.,TRBV29-1
ASSGRTFSYEQY,TRBJ2-7,.,TRBV5-1
ASSPGGFPSGANVLT,TRBJ2-6,TRBD2,TRBV25-1
ASSSQGEQY,TRBJ2-7,.,TRBV6-2/TRBV6-3
ASSFSMNTEAF,TRBJ1-1,.,TRBV7-8
ASSPSSGGGLNEQF,TRBJ2-1,TRBD2,TRBV27
ASSLGGGVNYGYT,TRBJ1-2,.,TRBV5-1
ASSAGTFVNTGELF,TRBJ2-2,.,TRBV18
ASSPERVLNTEAF,TRBJ1-1,.,TRBV18
SAGDRRAF,TRBJ1-1,TRBD1,TRBV29-1
ASSLGTGGDQPQH,TRBJ1-5,TRBD1,TRBV7-8
ATSDLQTDNEQF,TRBJ2-1,.,TRBV24-1
ASTRQTGPYEQY,TRBJ2-7,.,TRBV6-5
ASSSPDRAGKLF,TRBJ1-4,.,TRBV19
ASSISASGPQETQY,TRBJ2-5,TRBD2,TRBV19
ASSLDSPNNEQF,TRBJ2-1,.,TRBV11-1
ASNLIGGGNTEAF,TRBJ1-1,.,TRBV2
ASSPPDRGREKLF,TRBJ1-4,TRBD1,TRBV18